This TCR beta chain was identified during a study of Tregs in tolerant kidney transplant recipients. Unstimulated Tregs (CD4+CD25+CD127-) and CD4+CD25- non-Tregs were sorted from PBMCs. Study-wide results and caveats: Expanding Tregs on activated donor B cells appeared to best identify donor-specific TCRbeta clones.

TCRdb keeps only in-frame clones here, not all; method: immunoSEQ multiplex PCR. The sample contains around 61,000 clones, approximately 82% of which appear only once. The CDR3 covers 14 residues. V dropped 7 bases and J dropped 11; count of bases not matched to a gene: 16. Per the germline V gene, CDR1 is ENHRY and CDR2 is SYGVKD. For this clone: Its target is unknown.

The rearrangement links TRBV10-3 to TRBJ1-1, with 7 bases that match TRBD1. The sequence was obtained from a human donor in good health. The source material was CD4+ T cells from blood. CDR3 residues: CAINTDRDPGEAFF. In DNA, the CDR3 is TGTGCCATCAATACTGACAGGGATCCGGGTGAGGCTTTCTTT.